This TCR beta chain comes out of a study of response to subunit inactivated influenza vaccine. Overall study results and limits: Every seasonal influenza vaccination brings in few new T cells, the authors suggested.

Germline V gene sequence: CDR1 MGHDK, CDR2 SYGVNS. The junction had 6 bases not matched to a gene; V was cut back by 10 bases and J by 4 bases. The CDR3 covers 12 residues. TCRdb passed the RT-PCR reads through MiXCR, listing each CDR3 protein once. The sample contains about 700,000 distinct CDR3 sequences, roughly 14% of which appear only once. With regard to this clonotype: Its antigen is not known.

This chain uses TRBV25-1 with TRBJ2-7; 8 bases are a match to TRBD1. Source: PBMCs from blood, taken 14 days before vaccination. The TCR comes from a man in his fifties or sixties who received an inactivated influenza vaccine. CDR3 amino acids: CATGGPTYEQYF. The CDR3 coding sequence is TGTGCCACAGGGGGCCCCACTTACGAGCAGTACTTC.